A selection of T cell receptor beta chains follows, all from one sample in a study of T cell changes during pregnancy in multiple sclerosis. Data came from immunoSEQ multiplex PCR; TCRdb stores just in-frame clones and leaves some out. This sample has under 90,000 clones, with about 92% found just once. The sequencing used peripheral blood, collected in the second trimester of pregnancy. All receptors derive from a female donor in good health, enrolled as a control in a pregnancy study. CDR3s include the opening cysteine and the closing phenylalanine or tryptophan. Fields, in order: D gene, clone size, J gene, V gene, CDR3 DNA, CDR3 protein. D genes are given only for firm matches. A clone size is listed for some rows: how often the clone was seen (once, few, many), or a class if it is expanded.

D: .
size: .
J: TRBJ2-3
V: TRBV7-9
DNA: TGTGCCAGCAGCTTAACTCCAGATACGCAGTATTTT
CDR3: CASSLTPDTQYF

D: TRBD1
size: .
J: TRBJ1-2
V: TRBV11-2
DNA: TGTGCCAGCAGCTCCTCAGGGGGCGCGATCTATGGCTACACCTTC
CDR3: CASSSSGGAIYGYTF

D: .
size: .
J: TRBJ1-1
V: TRBV9
DNA: TGTGCCAGCAGCGTAGCTCCGGGGGGTGAAGCTTTCTTT
CDR3: CASSVAPGGEAFF

D: .
size: .
J: TRBJ2-7
V: TRBV6-5
DNA: TGTGCCAGCAGTTACTCTGGACAGTCCTACGAGCAGTACTTC
CDR3: CASSYSGQSYEQYF

D: .
size: .
J: TRBJ2-3
V: TRBV10-2
DNA: TGCGCCAGCAGTGATGGCGGGGAACTACTCACAGATACGCAGTATTTT
CDR3: CASSDGGELLTDTQYF

D: .
size: .
J: TRBJ1-4
V: TRBV30
DNA: TGTGCCTGGAGCGTAGACAGGAATGAAAAACTGTTTTTT
CDR3: CAWSVDRNEKLFF

D: .
size: .
J: TRBJ2-2
V: TRBV15
DNA: TGTGCCACCAGCAGAGGCGGGGGACACACTAACACCGGGGAGCTGTTTTTT
CDR3: CATSRGGGHTNTGELFF

D: .
size: .
J: TRBJ2-7
V: TRBV9
DNA: TGTGCCAGCAGCGTGGGGCATGGCGTCGGCTACGAGCAGTACTTC
CDR3: CASSVGHGVGYEQYF

D: .
size: medium-sized
J: TRBJ2-7
V: TRBV4-1
DNA: TGCGCCAGCAGCCCCGGGATGGGCGGGGACTACGAGCAGTACTTC
CDR3: CASSPGMGGDYEQYF

D: TRBD2
size: once
J: TRBJ2-1
V: TRBV5-1
DNA: TGCGCCAGCGGGGAAGTAGCGGGGGACAATGAGCAGTTCTTC
CDR3: CASGEVAGDNEQFF

D: TRBD2
size: .
J: TRBJ2-3
V: TRBV19
DNA: TGTGCCAGTAGGACTAGCGGGGGGCTAACAGATACGCAGTATTTT
CDR3: CASRTSGGLTDTQYF

D: .
size: .
J: TRBJ1-2
V: TRBV2
DNA: TGTGCCAGCAAGGGGGACGGGAACTATGGCTACACCTTC
CDR3: CASKGDGNYGYTF

D: .
size: .
J: TRBJ1-1
V: TRBV25-1
DNA: TGTGCCAGCAGTGGTCCACAGGGTGAAGCTTTCTTT
CDR3: CASSGPQGEAFF

D: TRBD1
size: .
J: TRBJ2-3
V: TRBV30
DNA: TGTGCCTACCACCGGGACAGCCTAAGCACAGATACGCAGTATTTT
CDR3: CAYHRDSLSTDTQYF

D: .
size: .
J: TRBJ2-3
V: TRBV6-5
DNA: TGTGCCAGCAGCCACAGGGCTAGCACAGATACGCAGTATTTT
CDR3: CASSHRASTDTQYF

D: .
size: .
J: TRBJ2-1
V: TRBV7-6
DNA: TGTGCCAGCAGCTACGGACACCGTAATGAGCAGTTCTTC
CDR3: CASSYGHRNEQFF

D: TRBD1
size: few
J: TRBJ1-6
V: TRBV5-1
DNA: TGCGCCAGCGGAAACGGGACAGTCTATTCACCCCTCCACTTT
CDR3: CASGNGTVYSPLHF